This T cell receptor beta chain derives from a study of cytomegalovirus exposure and HLA in healthy donors. Study-wide points: In a later analysis, HLA-associated TCR beta chains were more clonally expanded than equally common others. Upon later analysis, TCR association rates were observed to vary by HLA locus, being highest for DRB1 and lowest for HLA-C. The sole available immune exposure information was CMV serostatus. Common viral pathogens were later found to be apparently linked to several of the most significant clusters.

Remarks on this clone: Its antigen is currently unknown.

The PCR made use of 60 Vbeta and 13 Jbeta primers. Clones were read by immunoSEQ multiplex PCR, and TCRdb kept only the in-frame ones, dropping some. The table shows about 77,000 clones, with around 84% occurring only once. The sequence came from a man aged 40-55 years in good health and CMV-seronegative. Sequencing was carried out using PBMCs.

CDR3 residues: CASSSLAGGHTGELFF. As DNA, the CDR3 is TGTGCCAGCAGCTCATTAGCGGGAGGGCACACCGGGGAGCTGTTTTTT. The V and J genes are TRBV5-4 and TRBJ2-2; TRBD2 aligns across 11 bases. This CDR3 comprises 16 residues. CDR1 and CDR2 from the germline V gene are SGHNT and YYREEE (reference sequence). V trimming: 3 bases; J trimming: 3 bases; junction bases outside the gene matches: 4.